This T cell receptor (beta chain) came from a study of spatial heterogeneity in lung cancer. General study points: It was found that expanded intratumoral alpha and beta TCR counts tracked tumor mutation counts.

Specified time point: sample taken at primary tumor resection. Whole RNA came from tumor, nontumor lung or frozen PBMC and was sequenced without being sorted. This clonotype was detected a few times. Its antigen is undetermined. Every cDNA TCR molecule received its own unique molecular identifier. A single record per CDR3 protein comes from TCRdb applying MiXCR to the 5' RACE reads. The table shows some 3,800 distinct CDR3 sequences, with approximately 10% occurring only once. Sample: lung tumor tissue, taken at surgery. This TCR was recovered from a male donor with early-stage non-small cell lung cancer.

CDR3 nucleotide sequence: TGTGCCAGCAGCTTGAGGGACAGTAGCTACGAGCAGTACTTC. Translated, it gives CASSLRDSSYEQYF. This chain links TRBV7-8 with TRBJ2-7; 7 bases line up with TRBD1. The CDR3 runs to 14 residues. The V segment lost 3 bases and the J segment 3 bases; nucleotides outside the gene matches: 5. Germline V lookup: CDR1 SGHVS, CDR2 FQNEAQ.